These 25 T cell receptor beta chains were sequenced from one sample in a study of T cell repertoires in cytomegalovirus infection. TCRdb analysed the reads with MiXCR anew, one entry per CDR3 protein. The sample holds 200,000 or so distinct CDR3 sequences, over 25% seen once. Sequenced input: PBMCs. The receptors were gathered from a human donor in good health (CMV status not recorded). Some clones in this sample may be carry-over from other donors' samples.

This chain uses TRBV7-9 with TRBJ1-5, with a possible D match to TRBD1 (5 bases). From germline, CDR1 is SEHNR and CDR2 FQNEAQ (reference sequence). The V end was cut by 2 bases, the J end by 1 base, with 6 bases between. This CDR3 contains 14 residues. CDR3 loop: CASSLRDSNQPQHF. The CDR3 bases are TGTGCCAGCAGCTTAAGGGACAGCAATCAGCCCCAGCATTTT.

This chain uses TRBV12-3 or TRBV12-4 with TRBJ2-2, with D perhaps matching TRBD2 (7 bases). The V gene lost 4 bases and the J gene lost 0 bases, with 15 bases spanning the gap. The CDR3 loop spans 17 amino acids. CDR3 sequence (DNA): TGTGCCAGCAGTTCGGGTGGCGGGGGCGCGAACACCGGGGAGCTGTTTTTT. This gives the protein CASSSGGGGANTGELFF.

In its sample, this clonotype was seen a few times. The chain joins TRBV3-1 to TRBJ1-1, with 7 bases aligning to TRBD1. The CDR3 runs to 14 residues. V was pared by 1 base and J by 5 bases, with 4 bases of the junction left unmatched. In germline, CDR1 is LGHDT, CDR2 YNNKEL (reference sequence). CDR3 DNA sequence: TGTGCCAGCAGCCAAGGGTCACAGGGGACTGAAGCTTTCTTT. Protein product: CASSQGSQGTEAFF.

The chain couples TRBV7-6 to TRBJ2-5, with no clear D. The CDR3 spans 15 residues. V lost 5 bases and J lost 5, with 18 bases in between. Looked up from germline, CDR1 is SGHVS and CDR2 is FNYEAQ. The DNA for the CDR3 is TGTGCCAGCAGCCCCGACACCCTAGAACGGGAGACCCAGTACTTC. Translation gives CASSPDTLERETQYF.

V gene TRBV19 combines with J gene TRBJ2-2; TRBD2 matches 12 bases. In germline, CDR1 is LNHDA, CDR2 SQIVND (reference sequence). J lost 0 bases, V lost 7 bases, and 3 bases had no gene match. There are 16 residues in the CDR3. The CDR3 DNA reads as TGTGCCAGTACCCGACTAGCGGGGGCGAACACCGGGGAGCTGTTTTTT. This codes for CASTRLAGANTGELFF.

The rearrangement joins TRBV20-1 to TRBJ1-2, with 7 bases fitting TRBD1. Germline-derived CDR1 and CDR2 are DFQATT and SNEGSKA (reference sequence). V shed 4 bases and J 0 bases; nucleotides not matched to a gene: 8. The CDR3 runs to 15 residues. This chain's CDR3 is CSAIDRVSANYGYTF. Written as DNA, the CDR3 is TGCAGTGCTATTGACAGGGTGTCAGCTAACTATGGCTACACCTTC.

The table lists this clonotype with a few counts. The chain recombines TRBV3-1 with TRBJ2-7; no firm D call. The CDR3 runs 12 residues. Germline V CDR1 and CDR2: LGHDT, YNNKEL (reference sequence). Trimming shortened V by 1 base and J by 4 bases, and 5 bases separated the two germline ends. CDR3 loop: CASSQVQYEQYF. CDR3 in DNA: TGTGCCAGCAGCCAAGTTCAGTACGAGCAGTACTTC.

This chain connects TRBV6-8 to TRBJ1-1; 10 bases fit TRBD1. After removal of 6 bases from V and 4 bases from J, the junction contained 8 bases not matched to a gene. CDR3 length equals 15 residues. CDR1 is MNHGY, CDR2 SAAAGT, per germline. The CDR3 bases are TGTGCCAGCAGCTCCCTGACAGGGGGCGTCACTGAAGCTTTCTTT. This gives the protein CASSSLTGGVTEAFF.

This clonotype was picked up many times. CDR3 bases: TGTGCCAGCAGCTCCGGCCGGGGGAACCCAGATTTCTTT. This gives the protein CASSSGRGNPDFF. The chain carries TRBV7-2 and TRBJ1-1, with D perhaps matching TRBD1 (5 bases). Germline CDR1 reads SGHTA; CDR2 reads FQGNSA. This CDR3 comprises 13 residues. The V and J ends lost 4 bases and 13 bases respectively, with 19 bases between them.

The V call is TRBV18, the J call TRBJ1-2, with D unclear. The germline gives CDR1 KGHSH, CDR2 LQKENI. This CDR3 has 17 residues. V lost 1 base and J 0 bases, leaving 15 bases between the germline ends. The CDR3 bases are TGTGCCAGCTCACCACGGGCGGACCCGCTTTCTAACTATGGCTACACCTTC. Protein sequence: CASSPRADPLSNYGYTF. The full variable domain, its missing parts supplied by reference TRBV18 and TRBJ1-2, is NAGVMQNPRHLVRRRGQEARLRCSPMKGHSHVYWYRQLPEEGLKFMVYLQKENIIDESGMPKERFSAEFPKEGPSILRIQQVVRGDSAAYFCASSPRADPLSNYGYTFGSGTRLTVV.

This clonotype came up a few times. The rearrangement links TRBV6-4 to TRBJ1-5; a weak D match, TRBD1 (6 bases). The CDR3 covers 17 residues. Deletions cut 9 bases from V and 1 base from J, with 22 bases between. Germline V lookup: CDR1 MRHNA, CDR2 SNTAGT. CDR3 residues: CARGGGGALGSNQPQHF. The DNA for the CDR3 is TGTGCCAGGGGGGGCGGGGGAGCATTAGGAAGCAATCAGCCCCAGCATTTT.

The table lists this clonotype with a few counts. J is TRBJ1-1 and V is TRBV2; D perhaps matches TRBD1 (6 bases). V lost 4 bases to trimming and J lost 1 base, with 10 bases between them. Germline V CDR1 and CDR2: SNHLY, FYNNEI. CDR3 length equals 14 residues. CDR3 sequence reads: CASSAGARNTEAFF. CDR3 nucleotide sequence: TGTGCCAGCAGTGCAGGGGCAAGGAACACTGAAGCTTTCTTT. Full variable domain (remainder filled in from reference TRBV2 and TRBJ1-1): EPEVTQTPSHQVTQMGQEVILRCVPISNHLYFYWYRQILGQKVEFLVSFYNNEISEKSEIFDDQFSVERPDGSNFTLKIRSTKLEDSAMYFCASSAGARNTEAFFGQGTRLTVV.

This chain joins TRBV10-2 and TRBJ2-3; TRBD2 is a possible D gene (6 bases). The CDR3 contains 14 residues. From germline, CDR1 is WSHSY and CDR2 SAAADI. V was clipped by 10 bases and J by 4 bases, with 18 bases between them. In DNA form, the CDR3 reads TGCGCCACACGGGACCGGACTACCGCAGATACGCAGTATTTT. Its protein is CATRDRTTADTQYF.

With respect to this clonotype: This clone may be a read error of a much larger clone one base away. The J gene is TRBJ1-1, the V gene TRBV7-9; 8 positions match TRBD1. The V segment lost 5 bases and the J segment 0 bases; nucleotides outside the gene matches: 11. Germline V lookup: CDR1 SEHNR, CDR2 FQNEAQ (reference sequence). The CDR3 extends over 17 amino acids. The DNA for the CDR3 is TGTGCCAGCAGCCACGTAAGGACAGGGAGAATGAACACTGAAGCTTTCTTT. Protein sequence: CASSHVRTGRMNTEAFF.

As concerns this clonotype: A single base separates this from a much larger clone, so it may be a read error. V and J are TRBV7-2 and TRBJ1-2; 7 bases agree with TRBD1. CDR1 is SGHTA, CDR2 FQGNSA, per germline. V dropped 5 bases and J dropped 7; count of bases not matched to a gene: 7. The CDR3 is made up of 13 amino acids. CDR3 DNA: TGTGCCAGCAGCGAGACAGGGACAGTTGGCTACACCTTC. Encoded protein: CASSETGTVGYTF.

This clonotype was observed at least ten times. This chain uses TRBV7-9 with TRBJ1-1; 11 nucleotides match TRBD1. The CDR3 covers 14 residues. Germline V gene lookup returns CDR1 SEHNR and CDR2 FQNEAQ (reference sequence). The V and J ends lost 5 bases and 2 bases, in that order; junction bases with no gene match: 1. The CDR3, as DNA: TGTGCCAGCAGCCGGACAGGGGGCAACACTGAAGCTTTCTTT. Translating it yields CASSRTGGNTEAFF.

In its sample, this clonotype was seen a few times. The rearrangement joins TRBV12-3 or TRBV12-4 to TRBJ2-7, with D possibly matching TRBD1 (5 bases). V lost 2 bases and J 1 base, leaving 9 bases between the germline ends. This CDR3 spans 14 amino acids. The CDR3: CASSLSGQSYEQYF. The CDR3 DNA sequence: TGTGCCAGCAGTTTATCAGGGCAATCCTACGAGCAGTACTTC.

V gene TRBV12-3 or TRBV12-4 combines with J gene TRBJ2-7; the D gene could be TRBD1 or TRBD2 (5 bases each). Trimming stripped 5 bases from V and 1 base from J, with 12 bases between. The CDR3 sequence is 14 residues long. In DNA, the CDR3 is TGTGCCAGCAGTCCGGGGCAGAGGTCCTACGAGCAGTACTTC. Translating gives CASSPGQRSYEQYF.

This clonotype showed up many times. The genes are TRBV7-2 and TRBJ2-1; D gene unclear. V was trimmed by 1 base and J by 6 bases, leaving 13 bases between them. The CDR3 is made up of 15 amino acids. CDR1 is SGHTA and CDR2 is FQGNSA in the germline V gene. CDR3 in amino acids: CASSLVRVPGNEQFF. For the CDR3, the DNA is TGTGCCAGCAGCTTAGTTCGTGTCCCCGGCAATGAGCAGTTCTTC.

The chain couples TRBV6-1 to TRBJ1-5, with 9 bases aligning to TRBD1. Unmatched junction bases numbered 20, after V lost 5 bases and J lost 3 bases. Germline lookup yields CDR1 MNHNS and CDR2 SASEGT. CDR3 size: 20 residues. This chain's CDR3 is CASSPRVGQGTTTINQPQHF. In DNA, the CDR3 is TGTGCCAGCAGTCCCCGTGTGGGACAGGGAACAACCACCATCAATCAGCCCCAGCATTTT.

This sequence joins TRBV7-3 and TRBJ2-7; tentative D call: TRBD2 (6 bases). The ends were cut back, 5 bases at V and 7 bases at J, with 15 bases in the middle. Germline-derived CDR1 and CDR2 are SGHTA and FQGTGA. There are 13 residues in the CDR3. CDR3: CASSDGTLGEQYF. CDR3 nucleotides: TGTGCCAGCAGCGATGGGACTCTTGGGGAGCAGTACTTC.

The chain combines TRBV2 with TRBJ2-7; possibly TRBD1 for D (7 bases). The CDR3 loop spans 15 amino acids. V lost 7 bases and J 7 bases, leaving 23 bases between the germline ends. The germline V gene encodes CDR1 SNHLY and CDR2 FYNNEI. DNA for the CDR3: TGTGCCAGCAAGACTAGAAGGAGGGGGCCGCGGGAGCAGTACTTC. Amino acid sequence: CASKTRRRGPREQYF.

This clonotype was counted a few times. The genes are TRBV6-6 and TRBJ2-7; weak D call: TRBD1 (6 bases). Germline loops: CDR1 MNHNY, CDR2 SVGAGI (reference sequence). V was shortened by 8 bases and J by 0 bases, with 11 bases between the two germline ends. The CDR3 length is 13 residues. The CDR3 reads CASSDRASYEQYF. CDR3 DNA: TGTGCCAGCTCGGACAGAGCCTCCTACGAGCAGTACTTC.

The gene calls are TRBV20-1 and TRBJ2-7, with D uncertain. The ends were cut back, 0 bases at V and 3 bases at J, with 9 bases in the middle. Germline CDR1 DFQATT, CDR2 SNEGSKA (reference sequence). This CDR3 is 13 amino acids long. The CDR3 bases are TGCAGTGCTAGAGAAGGCGGAAGCTACGAGCAGTACTTC. The encoded protein is CSAREGGSYEQYF.

The chain is built from TRBV29-1 and TRBJ2-5, with D possibly being TRBD2 (7 bases). Trimming removed 1 base at V and 4 bases at J, with 10 bases between. This CDR3 has 13 amino acids. The germline V gene has CDR1 SQVTM and CDR2 ANQGSEA. CDR3 coding DNA: TGCAGCGTTGAAGTCGGGGGGCGAGAGACCCAGTACTTC. It is translated as CSVEVGGRETQYF.